Sequencing of this T cell receptor (beta chain) was carried out in a study of regulatory T cells in long-lasting Graves disease. CDR3-region Arm-PCR and iRepertoire HTBI primers produced the TCR beta libraries. TCRdb redid the calling of the multiplex PCR reads with MiXCR, one entry per CDR3 protein. The sample carries hundreds of thousands of distinct CDR3 sequences, roughly 15% recorded once. Regarding time point: newly diagnosed GD, antithyroid drugs for less than 3 months. Generation of the TCR library employed RNA extracted from PBMCs. The source of the patients was an endocrinology department in Xi'an, China. Germline V CDR1 and CDR2: LNHDA, SQIVND (reference sequence). This CDR3 is built from 16 residues. Trimming took off 7 bases at V and 4 bases at J, with 20 bases between the two ends. This sample was also put to use in a study of T cells in Graves' hyperthyroidism and ophthalmopathy. That work adds: No ophthalmopathy progression within 18 months constituted stable Graves' hyperthyroidism.

This chain links TRBV19 with TRBJ1-5, with a tentative D call TRBD1 (5 bases). The clonotype comes from a woman in her 30s with Graves disease. This specimen was peripheral blood mononuclear cells (PBMCs), taken at new diagnosis, from a patient treated with antithyroid drugs. The CDR3 nucleotides are TGTGCCAGTAAAGAGGAGGGGAGATACCCGAATCAGCCCCAGCATTTT. Translation gives CASKEEGRYPNQPQHF.